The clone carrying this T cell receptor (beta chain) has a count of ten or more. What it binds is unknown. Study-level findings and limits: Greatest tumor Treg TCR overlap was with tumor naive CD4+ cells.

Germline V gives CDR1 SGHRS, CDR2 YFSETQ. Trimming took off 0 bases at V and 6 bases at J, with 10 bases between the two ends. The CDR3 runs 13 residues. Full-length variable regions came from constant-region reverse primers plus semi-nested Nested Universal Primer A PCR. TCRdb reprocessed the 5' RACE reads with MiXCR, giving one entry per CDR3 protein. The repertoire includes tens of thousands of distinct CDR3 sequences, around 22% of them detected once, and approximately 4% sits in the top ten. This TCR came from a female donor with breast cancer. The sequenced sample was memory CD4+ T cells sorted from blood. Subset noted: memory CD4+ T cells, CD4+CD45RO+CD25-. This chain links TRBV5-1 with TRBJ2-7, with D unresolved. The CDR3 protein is CASSLARQAEQYF. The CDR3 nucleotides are TGCGCCAGCAGCTTGGCCAGGCAGGCCGAGCAGTACTTC.